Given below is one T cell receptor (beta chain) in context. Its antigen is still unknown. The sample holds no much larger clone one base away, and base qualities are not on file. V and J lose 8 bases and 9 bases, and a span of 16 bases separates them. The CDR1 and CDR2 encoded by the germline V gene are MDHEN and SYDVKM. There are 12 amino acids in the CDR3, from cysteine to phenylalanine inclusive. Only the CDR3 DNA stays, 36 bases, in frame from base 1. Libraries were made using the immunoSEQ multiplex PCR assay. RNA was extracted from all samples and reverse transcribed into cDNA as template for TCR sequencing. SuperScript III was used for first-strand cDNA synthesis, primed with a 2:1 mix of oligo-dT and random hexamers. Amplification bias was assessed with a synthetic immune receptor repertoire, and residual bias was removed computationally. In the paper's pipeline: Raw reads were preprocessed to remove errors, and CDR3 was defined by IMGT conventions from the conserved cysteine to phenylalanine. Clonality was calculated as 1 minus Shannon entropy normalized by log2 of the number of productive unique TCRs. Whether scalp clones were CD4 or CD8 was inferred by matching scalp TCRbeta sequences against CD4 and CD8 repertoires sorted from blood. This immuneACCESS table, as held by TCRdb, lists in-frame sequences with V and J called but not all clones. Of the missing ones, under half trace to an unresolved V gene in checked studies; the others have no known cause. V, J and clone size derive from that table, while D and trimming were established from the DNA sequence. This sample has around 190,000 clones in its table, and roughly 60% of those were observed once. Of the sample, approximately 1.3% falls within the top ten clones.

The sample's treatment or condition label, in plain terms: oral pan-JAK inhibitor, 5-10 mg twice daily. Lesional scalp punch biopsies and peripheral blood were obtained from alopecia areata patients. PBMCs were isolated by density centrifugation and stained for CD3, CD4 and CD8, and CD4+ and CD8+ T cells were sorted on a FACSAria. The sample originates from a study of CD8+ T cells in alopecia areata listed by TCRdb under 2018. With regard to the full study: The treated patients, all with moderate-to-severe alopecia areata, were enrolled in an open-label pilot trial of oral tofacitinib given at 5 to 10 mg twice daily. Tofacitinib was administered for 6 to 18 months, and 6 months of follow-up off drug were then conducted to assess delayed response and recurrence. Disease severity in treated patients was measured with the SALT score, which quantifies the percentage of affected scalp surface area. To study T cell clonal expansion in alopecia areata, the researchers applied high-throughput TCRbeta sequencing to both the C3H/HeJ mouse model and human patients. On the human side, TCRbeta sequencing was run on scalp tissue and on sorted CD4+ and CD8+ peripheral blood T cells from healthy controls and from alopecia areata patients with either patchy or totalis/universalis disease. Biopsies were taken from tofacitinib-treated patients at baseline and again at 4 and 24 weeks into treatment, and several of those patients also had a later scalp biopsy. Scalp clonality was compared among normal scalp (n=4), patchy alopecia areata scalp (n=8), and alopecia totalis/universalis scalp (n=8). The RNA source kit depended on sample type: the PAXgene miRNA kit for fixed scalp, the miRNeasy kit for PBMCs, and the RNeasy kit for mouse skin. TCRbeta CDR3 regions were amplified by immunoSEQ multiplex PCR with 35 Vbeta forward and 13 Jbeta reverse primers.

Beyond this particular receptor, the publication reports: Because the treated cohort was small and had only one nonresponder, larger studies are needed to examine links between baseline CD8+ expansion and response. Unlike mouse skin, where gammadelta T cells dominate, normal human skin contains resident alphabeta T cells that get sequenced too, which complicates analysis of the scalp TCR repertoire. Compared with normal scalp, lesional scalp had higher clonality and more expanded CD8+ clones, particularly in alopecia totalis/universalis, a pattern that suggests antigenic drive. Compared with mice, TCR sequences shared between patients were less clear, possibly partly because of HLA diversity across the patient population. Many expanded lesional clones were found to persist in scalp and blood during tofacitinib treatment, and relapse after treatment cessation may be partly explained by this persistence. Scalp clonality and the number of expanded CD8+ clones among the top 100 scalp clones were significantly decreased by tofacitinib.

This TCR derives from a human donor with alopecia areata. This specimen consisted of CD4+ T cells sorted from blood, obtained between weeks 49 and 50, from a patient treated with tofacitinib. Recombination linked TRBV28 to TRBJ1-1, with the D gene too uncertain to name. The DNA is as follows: TGTGCCAGCTTAAGGACGAGATCAAAAGCTTTCTTT. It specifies CASLRTRSKAFF.